This TCR beta chain was recovered during a study of shared T cell receptors in the human thymus. Using immunoSEQ multiplex PCR, the repertoire was profiled, and TCRdb retains in-frame clones only, with some absent. The repertoire holds approximately 660,000 clones, with roughly 90% as singletons. Trimming left V 2 bases short and J 1 base short, with 14 bases between. Germline V gives CDR1 GTSNPN, CDR2 SVGIG (reference sequence). There are 15 residues in the CDR3. These data were also reused for a study on human thymus T cells.

Sequenced: thymocytes. The chain couples TRBV30 to TRBJ1-1; possibly TRBD1 for D (5 bases). The TCR originated in a boy less than two years old with a congenital heart defect. CDR3: CAWSWSGVENTEAFF. As DNA, the CDR3 is TGTGCCTGGAGTTGGTCGGGGGTGGAGAACACTGAAGCTTTCTTT.